This entry is about one T cell receptor beta chain. Its antigen remains unidentified. Those with alopecia areata gave lesional scalp punch biopsies and peripheral blood. From PBMCs, CD4+ and CD8+ T cells were sorted. Germline V lookup: CDR1 SNHLY, CDR2 FYNNEI. Trimming removed 6 bases from V and 5 bases from J, with 9 bases in between. The CDR3 is 12 amino acids. Once RNA had been extracted, it was reverse transcribed into cDNA to act as the sequencing template. TCRdb's table, derived via immunoSEQ multiplex PCR, lists solely in-frame clones and lacks some. The sample records 100,000 to 150,000 clones, about 50% being singletons. The data are from a study of CD8+ T cells in alopecia areata. Study-level findings and limits: Clarity of TCR sharing across patients fell short of that in mice, possibly HLA-related. For lesional scalp, especially alopecia totalis/universalis, clonality was higher than in normal scalp.

This chain uses TRBV2 with TRBJ2-3, with D possibly being TRBD2 (6 bases). The sample comprised NKG2D-low CD8+ T cells sorted from blood. This receptor was identified in a human donor with alopecia areata. This CDR3 reads CASRGREDTQYF. The CDR3 DNA sequence: TGTGCCAGCAGGGGGCGGGAAGATACGCAGTATTTT.